The rows below give T cell receptor beta chains drawn from one sample of a study of T cell responses to AZD1222 COVID-19 vaccine. The assay was immunoSEQ multiplex PCR, and TCRdb's table has in-frame clones only and misses some. This table has about 60,000 clones, around 88% appearing once. The material was peripheral blood, obtained on day 0 of AZD1222 vaccination. These receptors all stem from an adult in good health. The CDR3 runs from the conserved cysteine through the conserved F or W. D genes are given only for firm matches. A row's size may be missing; if present it is once, few, many or a size class.

d_call	v_call	clone_size	j_call	cdr3_nt	cdr3_aa
NA	TRBV25-1	NA	TRBJ2-7	TGTGCCAGCAGCTTGGGAGGCGAATACTACTACGAGCAGTACTTC	CASSLGGEYYYEQYF
NA	TRBV5-1	NA	TRBJ2-5	TGCGCCAGCAGCTTGGGGCAGGGGCAAGAGACCCAGTACTTC	CASSLGQGQETQYF
NA	TRBV4-1	NA	TRBJ1-1	TGCGCCAGCAGCCTCTCAGGTAGAGGCGCTGAAGCTTTCTTT	CASSLSGRGAEAFF
TRBD1	TRBV5-1	NA	TRBJ2-7	TGCGCCAGCAGACTGACAGGGTACGAGCAGTACTTC	CASRLTGYEQYF
NA	TRBV29-1	once	TRBJ2-5	TGCAGCGTTGAAGTTAGTGCCCCCGAAAAGACCCAGTACTTC	CSVEVSAPEKTQYF
NA	TRBV2	once	TRBJ1-1	TGTGCCAGCAGGCTCCAGGGACCGAACACTGAAGCTTTCTTT	CASRLQGPNTEAFF
TRBD2	TRBV6-2/TRBV6-3	NA	TRBJ2-3	TGTGCCAGCAGTCCCCTAGCGGGGGGAGGAGATACGCAGTATTTT	CASSPLAGGGDTQYF
TRBD2	TRBV6-2/TRBV6-3	NA	TRBJ2-4	TGTGCCAGCAGTTACTCTAGCGGGAGTCCAAACATTCAGTACTTC	CASSYSSGSPNIQYF
NA	TRBV7-2	NA	TRBJ1-4	TGTGCCAGCAGCTTAGTTTCCGCAACTAATGAAAAACTGTTTTTT	CASSLVSATNEKLFF
TRBD2	TRBV10-2	NA	TRBJ2-1	TGCGCCAGCATGGTGGGCGGGAGGGGTTTGTATGAGCAGTTCTTC	CASMVGGRGLYEQFF
NA	TRBV24-1	once	TRBJ2-1	TGTGCCACCAGTGATTTAACCCCCCTAAATGAGCAGTTCTTC	CATSDLTPLNEQFF
TRBD1	TRBV6-5	NA	TRBJ1-2	TGTGCCAGCAGTATGTCCGGGACAGGGGACGGCTACACCTTC	CASSMSGTGDGYTF
TRBD2	TRBV5-1	NA	TRBJ2-7	TGCGCCAGCAGCTGGATAGGGACTAGCGGGAGCCACGAGCAGTACTTC	CASSWIGTSGSHEQYF
NA	TRBV18	NA	TRBJ1-1	TGTGCCAGCTCACCATCCCCAATCAACACTGAAGCTTTCTTT	CASSPSPINTEAFF
NA	TRBV19	NA	TRBJ1-2	TGTGCCAGTAGTATAGATCTACGTCAGAGTGGCTACACCTTC	CASSIDLRQSGYTF
NA	TRBV19	NA	TRBJ1-6	TGTGCCAGTAGCCCTCGCTGGGACACGTTTAGGACACCCCTCCACTTT	CASSPRWDTFRTPLHF
NA	TRBV6-6	NA	TRBJ2-2	TGTGCCAGCACATTAAAAGCTCTACCGAACACCGGGGAGCTGTTTTTT	CASTLKALPNTGELFF
TRBD1	TRBV7-9	NA	TRBJ2-7	TGTGCCAGCAGCTTAGCTGGGACAGGGGCCCCCTACGAGCAGTACTTC	CASSLAGTGAPYEQYF
TRBD2	TRBV19	NA	TRBJ2-5	TGTGCCAGTAGTATTGGCTCTAGCGGGAGGTCCCAAGAGACCCAGTACTTC	CASSIGSSGRSQETQYF
NA	TRBV18	NA	TRBJ1-5	TGTGCCAGCTCTCGCGCCGGGACCCCTAATCAGCCCCAGCATTTT	CASSRAGTPNQPQHF
NA	TRBV7-9	NA	TRBJ2-7	TGTGCCAGCAGCTCCAGCGGAACCTACGAGCAGTACTTC	CASSSSGTYEQYF
TRBD2	TRBV19	NA	TRBJ2-3	TGTGCCAGTAATAGCGGGCGCTCCCTCCCGGATACGCAGTATTTT	CASNSGRSLPDTQYF
NA	TRBV28	NA	TRBJ1-5	TGTGCCAGCAGTTTAGAAGGTTATCAGCCCCAGCATTTT	CASSLEGYQPQHF
TRBD1	TRBV28	NA	TRBJ1-1	TGTGCCAGCAGTTTGTTCGGACAGGGGGGGGAACCTGAAGCTTTCTTT	CASSLFGQGGEPEAFF
NA	TRBV5-1	NA	TRBJ2-7	TGCGCCAGCAGCTTGGCCTACGCGGGGGCCCGGCCTCGAGAGCAGTACTTC	CASSLAYAGARPREQYF
TRBD1	TRBV19	NA	TRBJ1-5	TGTGCCAGTACCGATGCAGCCGGGACAGTGGGCAATCAGCCCCAGCATTTT	CASTDAAGTVGNQPQHF
TRBD1	TRBV19	NA	TRBJ2-2	TGTGCCAGTAGGGGCGATCAGGACAGGGGTTCAGTGGACACCGGGGAGCTGTTTTTT	CASRGDQDRGSVDTGELFF
NA	TRBV29-1	NA	TRBJ1-1	TGCAGCGTTGATCGGGGAACGAACACTGAAGCTTTCTTT	CSVDRGTNTEAFF
NA	TRBV5-1	NA	TRBJ2-5	TGCGCCAGCAGCTCGAATCAGGGGCTACAAGAGACCCAGTACTTC	CASSSNQGLQETQYF
NA	TRBV11-2	NA	TRBJ1-4	TGTGCCAGCAGCTTAGATGTGGGTGAAAAACTGTTTTTT	CASSLDVGEKLFF
NA	TRBV19	NA	TRBJ2-1	TGTGCCAGTACGGACCCTGGGAATGAGCAGTTCTTC	CASTDPGNEQFF